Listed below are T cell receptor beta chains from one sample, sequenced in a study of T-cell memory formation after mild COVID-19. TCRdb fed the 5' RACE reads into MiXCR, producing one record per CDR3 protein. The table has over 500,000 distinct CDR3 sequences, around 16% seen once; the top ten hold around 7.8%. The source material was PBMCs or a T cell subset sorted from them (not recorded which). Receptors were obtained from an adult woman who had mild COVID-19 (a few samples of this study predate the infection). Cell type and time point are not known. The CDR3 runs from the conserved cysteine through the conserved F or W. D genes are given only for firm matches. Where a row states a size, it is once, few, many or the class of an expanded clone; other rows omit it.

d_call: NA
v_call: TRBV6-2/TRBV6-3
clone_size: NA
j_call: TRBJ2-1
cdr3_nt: TGTGCCAGCAGTTACTCGACATTCGGAGGGGGCGGTAGCGGATACAATGAGCAGTTCTTC
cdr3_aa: CASSYSTFGGGGSGYNEQFF

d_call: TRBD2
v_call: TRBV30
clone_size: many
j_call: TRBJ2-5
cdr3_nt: TGTGCCTCAAGACTAGCGGGAGCCTCCCAAGAGACCCAGTACTTC
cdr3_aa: CASRLAGASQETQYF

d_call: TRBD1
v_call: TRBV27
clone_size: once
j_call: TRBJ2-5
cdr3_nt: TGTGCCAGCAGTTTATCGACAGGGGGAGAGACCCAGTACTTC
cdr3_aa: CASSLSTGGETQYF

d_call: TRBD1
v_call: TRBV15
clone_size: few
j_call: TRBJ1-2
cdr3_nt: TGTGCCACCAGCCCCAGGGGGGGAGGCTATGGCTACACCTTC
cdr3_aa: CATSPRGGGYGYTF

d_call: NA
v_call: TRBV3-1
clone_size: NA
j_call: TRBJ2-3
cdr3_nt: TGTGCCAGCAGCCAAGAGGGTCAGACCTTGGTTGGTTACACAGATACGCAGTATTTT
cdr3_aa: CASSQEGQTLVGYTDTQYF

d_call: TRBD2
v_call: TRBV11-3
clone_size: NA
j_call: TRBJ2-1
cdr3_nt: TGTGCCAGCAGCCCTGGGACTAACATGTACAATGAGCAGTTCTTC
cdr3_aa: CASSPGTNMYNEQFF

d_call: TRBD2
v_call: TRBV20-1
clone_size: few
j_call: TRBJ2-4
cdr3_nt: TGCAGTGCTAGAGATCGGGGACTAGCGGAAAACATTCAGTACTTC
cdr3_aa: CSARDRGLAENIQYF

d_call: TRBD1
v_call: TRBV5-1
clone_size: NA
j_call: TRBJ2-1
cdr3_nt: TGCGCCAGCAGCTTCGGGACAGGGGGTAGGAATGAGCAGTTCTTC
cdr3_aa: CASSFGTGGRNEQFF

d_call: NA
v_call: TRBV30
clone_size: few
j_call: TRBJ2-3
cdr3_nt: TGTGCCTGGAGTGTTAAAGCCACTACTAGCACAGATACGCAGTATTTT
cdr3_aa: CAWSVKATTSTDTQYF

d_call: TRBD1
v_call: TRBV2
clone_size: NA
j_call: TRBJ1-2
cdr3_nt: TGTGCCAGCAGAGCGGACAGGACGAACTATGGCTACACCTTC
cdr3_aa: CASRADRTNYGYTF

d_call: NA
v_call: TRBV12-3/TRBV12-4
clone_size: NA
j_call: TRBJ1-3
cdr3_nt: TGTGCCAGCAGTTCCCAAAACACCATATATTTT
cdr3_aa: CASSSQNTIYF

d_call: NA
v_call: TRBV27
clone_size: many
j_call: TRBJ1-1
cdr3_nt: TGTGCCAGCAGAGTATTGGGGTTGAACACTGAAGCTTTCTTT
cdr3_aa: CASRVLGLNTEAFF

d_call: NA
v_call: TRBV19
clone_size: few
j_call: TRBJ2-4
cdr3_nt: TGTGCCAGTACTGAGGGGACGAGAAACATTCAGTACTTC
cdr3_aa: CASTEGTRNIQYF

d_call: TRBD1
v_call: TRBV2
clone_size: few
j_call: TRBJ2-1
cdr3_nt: TGTGCCAGCAGCTTCGTTTTAGACAGGGTTGAGCAGTTCTTC
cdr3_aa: CASSFVLDRVEQFF

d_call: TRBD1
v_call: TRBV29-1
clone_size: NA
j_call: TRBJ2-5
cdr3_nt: TGCAGCGTTGGACAGGGGGCATTAGAGACCCAGTACTTC
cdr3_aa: CSVGQGALETQYF

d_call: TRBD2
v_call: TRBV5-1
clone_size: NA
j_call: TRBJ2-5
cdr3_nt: TGCGCCAGCAGCCTGGGACGGGGGGGAGAAGCAGAGACCCAGTACTTC
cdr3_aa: CASSLGRGGEAETQYF

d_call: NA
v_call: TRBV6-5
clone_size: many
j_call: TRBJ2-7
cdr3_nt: TGTGCCAGCAGTCCCAAGGGGGCCTACGAGCAGTACTTC
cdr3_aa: CASSPKGAYEQYF

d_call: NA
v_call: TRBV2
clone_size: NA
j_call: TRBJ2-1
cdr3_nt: TGTGCCAGCATTTCCGGGGGCGGCTTCAATGAGCAGTTCTTC
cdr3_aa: CASISGGGFNEQFF

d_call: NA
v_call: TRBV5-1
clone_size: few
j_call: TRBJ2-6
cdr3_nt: TGCGCCAGCAGCGCCTTAGGGGTTTCCCTCTCTGGGGCCAACGTCCTGACTTTC
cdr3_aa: CASSALGVSLSGANVLTF

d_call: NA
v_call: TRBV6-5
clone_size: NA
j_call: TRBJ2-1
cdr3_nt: TGTGCCAGCAGGCAGGGGGGAGATGCCTACAATGAGCAGTTCTTC
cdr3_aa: CASRQGGDAYNEQFF

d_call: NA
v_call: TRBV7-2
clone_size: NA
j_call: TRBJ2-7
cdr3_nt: TGTGCCAGCAGCTCGGAAAGTTTGGATGTATGGTCACCCCTGGACGAGCAGTACTTC
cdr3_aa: CASSSESLDVWSPLDEQYF

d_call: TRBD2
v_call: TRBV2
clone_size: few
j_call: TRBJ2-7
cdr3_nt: TGTGCCAGCAGTCTTCAACTAGCGGGAGGTTACTTC
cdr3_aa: CASSLQLAGGYF

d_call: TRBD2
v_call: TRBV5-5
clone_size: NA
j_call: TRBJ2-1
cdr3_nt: TGTGCCAGCAGCCCCGCTAGCGGTCTGAACTACAATGAGCAGTTCTTC
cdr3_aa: CASSPASGLNYNEQFF

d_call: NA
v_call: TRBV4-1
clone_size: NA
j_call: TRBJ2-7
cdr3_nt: TGCGCCAGCAGCCAAAGGGACGCCGCCTCCTACGAGCAGTACTTC
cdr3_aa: CASSQRDAASYEQYF

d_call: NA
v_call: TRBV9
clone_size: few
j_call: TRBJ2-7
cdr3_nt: TGTGCCAGCAGCGAAAAAGGGAGTAGTGGGGTTACCTACGAGCAGTACTTC
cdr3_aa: CASSEKGSSGVTYEQYF

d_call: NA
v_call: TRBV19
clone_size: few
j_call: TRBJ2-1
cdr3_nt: TGTGCCAGTAGTAGTCCGGAGAGCTCCTACAATGAGCAGTTCTTC
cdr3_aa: CASSSPESSYNEQFF

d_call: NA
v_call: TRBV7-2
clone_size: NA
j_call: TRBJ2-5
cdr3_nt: TGTGCCAGCAGCACCGCCCGTGGGATTTATGAGACCCAGTACTTC
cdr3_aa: CASSTARGIYETQYF

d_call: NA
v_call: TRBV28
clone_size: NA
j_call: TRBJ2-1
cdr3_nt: TGTGCCAGCAAGGATTCACCCTCCTACAATGAGCAGTTCTTC
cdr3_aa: CASKDSPSYNEQFF